The present T cell receptor (beta chain) was sequenced within a study of blood T cell repertoires in COVID-19 (dated by TCRdb to between 2020 and 2021). In the study overall: Samples from collaborators originated in the United States, Italy and Spain and spanned both the acute and convalescent phases of COVID-19. The prospective study material was composed of cDNA or gDNA derived from T cells, B-cell-depleted T cells, or PBMCs. The dataset comprised deeply sampled blood TCRbeta repertoires from subjects exposed to, actively infected with, or recovered from COVID-19. The repertoires were made available in a free public database intended to serve as a resource for research on the immune response to SARS-CoV-2. Samples came from the ongoing ImmuneRACE study (first 160 participants) plus 1,254 subjects from 6 global collaborators. A de-identified subject ID, COVID-19 status, age in years and sex were almost always included in the sample metadata. HLA class I and class II types, where available, came from metadata supplied by the sample provider rather than from assay-based typing. Broader findings and caveats from the paper: The amount of clinical and demographic metadata varied by source and participant and was provided uncurated.

V lost 4 bases and J lost 8 bases, and the count of bases not matched to a germline gene is 9. The CDR1 and CDR2 encoded by the germline V gene are MNHNS and SASEGT. The CDR3, from cysteine to phenylalanine, totals 16 residues. This entry keeps only the CDR3 DNA: 48 bases, framed from base 1. Turning to this clone: Its antigen remains unidentified. No much larger clone exists at a distance of one base, and base qualities are not known.

Each collaborating institution followed its own protocols to collect whole blood in K2EDTA tubes. Collaborator samples were shipped for TCRbeta analysis as frozen whole blood, isolated PBMCs, or DNA extracted from either sample type. TCRbeta CDR3 regions were amplified from genomic DNA by means of the immunoSEQ Assay, a bias-controlled multiplex PCR. Per the source publication's procedure: Nucleated cell counts per sample were estimated from amplification of reference gene primers within the assay. To quantify the absolute abundance of each unique TCRbeta CDR3 rearrangement, sequence reads were collapsed and filtered. For each sample, productive Simpson clonality was calculated as the square root of Simpson's diversity index across productive rearrangements. TCRdb mirrors the immuneACCESS table, restricted to in-frame sequences. Some clones are absent from its copies; in checked studies, under half trace to an unresolved V gene, and the reason for the others is unknown. V and J calls and clone size are those listed in that table; D and trimming were worked out from the DNA. The sample table shows 100,000 or so clones, and around 84% are seen once. 4.5% of the sample is taken by the ten largest.

The rearrangement joined TRBV6-1 to TRBJ2-1, with 12 bases in between that match TRBD2. This receptor was taken from a human donor in a cohort sampled during active COVID-19. The sequenced sample was peripheral blood. The CDR3 is CASSAASGGAVDEQFF. The DNA reads TGTGCCAGCAGTGCAGCTAGCGGGGGGGCCGTGGATGAGCAGTTCTTC.